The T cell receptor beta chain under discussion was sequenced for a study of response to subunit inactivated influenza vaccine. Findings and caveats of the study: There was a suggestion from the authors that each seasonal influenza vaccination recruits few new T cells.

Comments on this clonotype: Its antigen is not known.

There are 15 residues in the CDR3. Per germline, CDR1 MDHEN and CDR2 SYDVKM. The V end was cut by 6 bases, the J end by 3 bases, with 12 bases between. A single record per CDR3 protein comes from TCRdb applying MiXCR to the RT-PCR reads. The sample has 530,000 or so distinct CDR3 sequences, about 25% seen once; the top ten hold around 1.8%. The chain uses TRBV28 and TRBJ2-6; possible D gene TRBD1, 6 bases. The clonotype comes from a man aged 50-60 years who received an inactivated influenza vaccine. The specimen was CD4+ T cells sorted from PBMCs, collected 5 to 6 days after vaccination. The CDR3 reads CASRPQGRGANVLTF. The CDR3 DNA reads TGTGCCAGCAGGCCACAGGGCCGTGGGGCCAACGTCCTGACTTTC.